Sequencing of this TCR beta chain was carried out in a study of T cell repertoires in cytomegalovirus infection. The overall study: Through public TCR beta signatures, both CMV infection and matching HLA type were indicated.

The CDR3 covers 14 residues. CDR1 is MDHEN and CDR2 is SYDVKM in the germline V gene. Deletions cut 5 bases from V and 4 bases from J, with 12 bases between. TCRdb re-derived calls from the reads in MiXCR, one entry per CDR3 protein. Among 250,000 or so distinct CDR3 sequences listed, over 15% were seen once. This clonotype has a count of ten or more. J is TRBJ1-5 and V is TRBV28, with D possibly matching TRBD1 (5 bases). Sequencing was carried out using CD8+ T cells from PBMCs. This receptor was taken from a human donor in good health (CMV status not recorded). Some clones in this sample may be carry-over from other donors' samples. This chain's CDR3 is CASSRPPGNQPQHF. Written as DNA, the CDR3 is TGTGCCAGCAGTCGCCCACCAGGGAATCAGCCCCAGCATTTT.